The subject of this entry is one TCR beta chain. All enrollees were about 18 to 90 years old and from fewer than 25 US areas. The method was immunoSEQ multiplex PCR; TCRdb's version includes in-frame clones alone and lacks a portion of them. The sample has approximately 190,000 clones; around 87% are singletons. This entry comes from a study of blood T cell repertoires in COVID-19. After removal of 2 bases from V and 3 bases from J, the junction contained 5 bases not matched to a gene. This CDR3 is 15 amino acids long. The germline V gene has CDR1 SGHAT and CDR2 FQNNGV. This sequence originates from a woman aged 40-49 years in a cohort exposed to, infected with or recovered from COVID-19 (not recorded which). The sequencing sample was made of PBMCs or T cells enriched from blood (not recorded which). The chain joins TRBV11-2 to TRBJ2-5; 8 nucleotides line up with TRBD1. CDR3 in amino acids: CASSLWQGAKETQYF. Written as DNA, the CDR3 is TGTGCCAGCAGCTTATGGCAGGGGGCAAAAGAGACCCAGTACTTC.